One sample yielded the 14 T cell receptor beta chains listed below, sequenced in a study of cytomegalovirus exposure and HLA in healthy donors. Some clones are missing from TCRdb's copy, which holds only in-frame ones; the method was immunoSEQ multiplex PCR. This sample has roughly 100,000 clones, with approximately 94% found just once. The source material was PBMCs. These receptors were collected from a young woman in good health and CMV-seronegative.

The V gene is TRBV25-1, the J gene TRBJ2-5; no reliable D call. The end of the DNA aligns better with TRBJ2-7, so the J call may be wrong. The CDR3 extends over 11 amino acids. Germline V gene sequence: CDR1 MGHDK, CDR2 SYGVNS. The CDR3 nucleotides read TGTGCCGTCTCAAAGAACTACGAGCAGTACTTC. Amino acid sequence: CAVSKNYEQYF.

This sequence joins TRBV6-6 and TRBJ2-5; no firm D call. The DNA end is more similar to TRBJ2-7, so the J call may be wrong. CDR3 length equals 12 residues. Germline loops: CDR1 MNHNY, CDR2 SVGAGI (reference sequence). This chain's CDR3 is CASSYSSNEQYF. The CDR3 DNA follows: TGTGCCAGCAGTTACTCGTCCAACGAGCAGTACTTC.

The chain recombines TRBV9 with TRBJ1-2, with D possibly being TRBD1 (6 bases). There are 13 residues in the CDR3. V was pared by 4 bases and J by 5 bases, with 12 bases between. CDR1 and CDR2 from the germline V gene are SGDLS and YYNGEE. CDR3 DNA sequence: TGTGCCAGCAGCCCGCTAGGGGGATATGGCTACACCTTC. Its translation is CASSPLGGYGYTF. Together with reference TRBV9 and TRBJ1-2, the CDR3 gives the full variable domain: DSGVTQTPKHLITATGQRVTLRCSPRSGDLSVYWYQQSLDQGLQFLIQYYNGEERAKGNILERFSAQQFPDLHSELNLSSLELGDSALYFCASSPLGGYGYTFGSGTRLTVV.

The J gene is TRBJ2-1, the V gene TRBV4-2, with 7 bases fitting TRBD1. V lost 3 bases to trimming and J lost 7 bases; unmatched junction nucleotides: 15. The germline CDR1 and CDR2 sequences are LGHNA and YNFKEQ. This CDR3 contains 17 residues. CDR3 amino acids: CASSHPSGTDRENEQFF. The CDR3 DNA reads as TGTGCCAGCAGCCACCCCTCCGGAACCGACAGGGAAAATGAGCAGTTCTTC.

The chain employs TRBV10-3 and TRBJ1-1; D is unresolved. Looked up from germline, CDR1 is ENHRY and CDR2 is SYGVKD. The CDR3 contains 14 residues. Trimming pared 4 bases from V and 2 bases from J, leaving 11 bases between. The CDR3: CAISGGMQNTEAFF. In DNA form, the CDR3 reads TGTGCCATCAGTGGAGGAATGCAAAACACTGAAGCTTTCTTT.

CDR3 residues: CASSPSGDTGNTEAFF. CDR3 sequence (DNA): TGTGCCAGCTCACCATCAGGGGACACGGGTAACACTGAAGCTTTCTTT. This sequence joins TRBV18 and TRBJ1-1; D might be TRBD1 (6 bases). V gave up 2 bases and J gave up 2 bases, with 15 bases separating them. Germline values: CDR1 KGHSH, CDR2 LQKENI. This CDR3 contains 16 residues.

V is TRBV7-2 and J is TRBJ2-1, with a tentative D call TRBD2 (6 bases). The CDR3 sequence is 15 residues long. V was clipped by 1 base and J by 1 base, with 8 bases between them. The germline gives CDR1 SGHTA, CDR2 FQGNSA. DNA for the CDR3: TGTGCCAGCAGCTTAGGGAGGGGTTCCTACAATGAGCAGTTCTTC. This translates into CASSLGRGSYNEQFF. The whole variable domain, filled in from reference TRBV7-2 and TRBJ2-1, reads GAGVSQSPSNKVTEKGKDVELRCDPISGHTALYWYRQSLGQGLEFLIYFQGNSAPDKSGLPSDRFSAERTGGSVSTLTIQRTQQEDSAVYLCASSLGRGSYNEQFFGPGTRLTVL.

The V and J genes are TRBV9 and TRBJ2-7; 9 bases align to TRBD2. CDR3 size: 15 residues. Germline V gene data show CDR1 as SGDLS and CDR2 as YYNGEE. V dropped 0 bases and J dropped 4; count of bases not matched to a gene: 5. CDR3 residues: CASSVEAGGVYEQYF. The CDR3 bases are TGTGCCAGCAGCGTAGAGGCGGGAGGGGTTTACGAGCAGTACTTC.

This chain connects TRBV27 to TRBJ2-1; tentatively, D is TRBD1 (6 bases). Germline V gene data show CDR1 as MNHEY and CDR2 as SMNVEV (reference sequence). V was shortened by 2 bases and J by 8 bases, with 10 bases between the two germline ends. CDR3 length: 13 amino acids. This CDR3 is CASSLTQGDEQFF. The DNA for the CDR3 is TGTGCCAGCAGTTTAACACAGGGTGATGAGCAGTTCTTC.

V usage is TRBV29-1 and J usage is TRBJ2-7; no firm D call. The V gene's germline CDR1 is SQVTM and CDR2 ANQGSEA. CDR3 length equals 11 residues. Trimming took 4 bases from V and 3 from J, leaving 7 bases between them. DNA of the CDR3: TGCAGCGTTGGTACAGACTACGAGCAGTACTTC. It yields the protein CSVGTDYEQYF.

This chain links TRBV27 with TRBJ1-5, with D hard to call. Germline CDR1 reads MNHEY; CDR2 reads SMNVEV (reference sequence). The CDR3 extends over 13 amino acids. V was clipped by 5 bases and J by 8 bases, with 13 bases between them. The DNA of the CDR3 is TGTGCCAGCAGTAAGAACCCAAACAAGCCCCAGCATTTT. This gives the protein CASSKNPNKPQHF.

The chain links TRBV30 to TRBJ1-1; D may be TRBD1 (6 bases). V gave up 3 bases and J gave up 3 bases, with 17 bases separating them. The CDR3 contains 15 residues. Germline values: CDR1 GTSNPN, CDR2 SVGIG (reference sequence). The CDR3 nucleotides read TGTGCCTGGAGCCGACGGGGGGCAGGGGACACTGAAGCTTTCTTT. Amino acids: CAWSRRGAGDTEAFF.

This chain joins TRBV5-8 and TRBJ1-5, with D perhaps TRBD1 (6 bases). Germline loops: CDR1 SGHTS, CDR2 YDEGEE. Trimming stripped 2 bases from V and 4 bases from J, with 19 bases between. The CDR3 loop spans 17 amino acids. CDR3 in DNA: TGTGCCAGCAGCTTTCGATCCTGGGCAGGGGCAAATCAGCCCCAGCATTTT. The encoded protein is CASSFRSWAGANQPQHF.

The chain links TRBV27 to TRBJ2-2, with D perhaps TRBD2 (5 bases). Germline CDR1 reads MNHEY; CDR2 reads SMNVEV (reference sequence). V was cut by 8 bases and J by 7 bases, with 14 bases left in between. The CDR3 is 13 residues long. The CDR3 region has the DNA TGTGCCAGCCATGGGCTGAGCGGCGGGGAGCTGTTTTTT. Its protein product is CASHGLSGGELFF.